This passage covers 13 T cell receptor beta chains from one sample sequenced in a study of blood T cell repertoires in COVID-19. Sequencing used immunoSEQ multiplex PCR; TCRdb keeps in-frame clones, though not all of them. In the table there are about 190,000 clones, almost 80% of which are singletons. The specimen sequenced was peripheral blood. Receptor source: a woman between 65 and 79 years old with acute or convalescent COVID-19.

This chain links TRBV7-8 with TRBJ2-3; 10 bases agree with TRBD2. Germline CDR1 reads SGHVS; CDR2 reads FQNEAQ. Trimming cost V 5 bases and J 0 bases; bases outside gene matches: 8. There are 17 residues in the CDR3. Written as DNA, the CDR3 is TGTGCCAGCAGCGCACAGGGGACTAGCGATAGCACAGATACGCAGTATTTT. Encoded protein: CASSAQGTSDSTDTQYF. Full variable domain (remainder filled in from reference TRBV7-8 and TRBJ2-3): GAGVSQSPRYKVAKRGQDVALRCDPISGHVSLFWYQQALGQGPEFLTYFQNEAQLDKSGLPSDRFFAERPEGSVSTLKIQRTQQEDSAVYLCASSAQGTSDSTDTQYFGPGTRLTVL.

This clone appeared a single time. The chain links TRBV19 to TRBJ1-4; D unresolved. This CDR3 contains 14 residues. V was trimmed by 3 bases and J by 8 bases, leaving 13 bases between them. Per the germline V gene, CDR1 is LNHDA and CDR2 is SQIVND (reference sequence). The CDR3 DNA sequence: TGTGCCAGTAGTATGTCTCGGGGAGGAGAAAAACTGTTTTTT. It specifies CASSMSRGGEKLFF.

The chain uses TRBV25-1 and TRBJ1-1; D possibly corresponds to TRBD1 (5 bases). The CDR3 extends over 14 amino acids. Between the trimmed V and J ends, which lost 5 bases and 2 bases, there was a span of 12 bases. CDR1 and CDR2 from the germline V gene are MGHDK and SYGVNS. This CDR3 reads CASSFGHANTEAFF. The CDR3 DNA is TGTGCCAGCAGTTTCGGACACGCTAACACTGAAGCTTTCTTT. The full variable domain, in which reference TRBV25-1 and TRBJ1-1 provide the parts outside the CDR3, is EADIYQTPRYLVIGTGKKITLECSQTMGHDKMYWYQQDPGMELHLIHYSYGVNSTEKGDLSSESTVSRIRTEHFPLTLESARPSHTSQYLCASSFGHANTEAFFGQGTRLTVV.

The chain recombines TRBV3-1 (or the pseudogene TRBV3-2) with TRBJ2-1, with 8 positions matching TRBD2. This CDR3 is built from 12 residues. Germline V gene data show CDR1 as LGHDT and CDR2 as YNNKEL (reference sequence). V trimming: 3 bases; J trimming: 13 bases; junction bases outside the gene matches: 5. In nucleotides, the CDR3 is TGTGCCAGCAGCCATTTTAGCGGGGATCAGTTCTTC. It is translated as CASSHFSGDQFF.

The chain couples TRBV15 to TRBJ2-3; perhaps TRBD2 as D (7 bases). Germline V lookup: CDR1 LNHNV, CDR2 YYDKDF (reference sequence). V was trimmed by 4 bases and J by 5 bases, leaving 16 bases between them. CDR3 length: 15 amino acids. The CDR3 region has the DNA TGTGCCACCAGCACAGGGGCGGGAGTGGGAGATACGCAGTATTTT. This codes for CATSTGAGVGDTQYF.

This clone was counted once. The chain recombines TRBV4-1 with TRBJ2-7, with no clear D. The V end lost 2 bases, the J end lost 3 bases, and 11 bases lay between the germline ends. Germline V lookup: CDR1 MGHRA, CDR2 YSYEKL. The CDR3 covers 14 residues. CDR3 in DNA: TGCGCCAGCAGCCAATTATACAGCCTCTACGAGCAGTACTTC. Its translation is CASSQLYSLYEQYF.

The V and J genes are TRBV2 and TRBJ2-7, with D unclear. V lost 6 bases to trimming and J lost 3 bases, with 15 bases between them. CDR3 length: 14 amino acids. CDR1 is SNHLY, CDR2 FYNNEI, per germline. The CDR3 reads CASSGAYPRYEQYF. The CDR3 DNA follows: TGTGCCAGCAGCGGTGCGTACCCACGCTACGAGCAGTACTTC. The full variable domain, its missing parts supplied by reference TRBV2 and TRBJ2-7, is EPEVTQTPSHQVTQMGQEVILRCVPISNHLYFYWYRQILGQKVEFLVSFYNNEISEKSEIFDDQFSVERPDGSNFTLKIRSTKLEDSAMYFCASSGAYPRYEQYFGPGTRLTVT.

The V call is TRBV10-1, the J call TRBJ2-7, with 9 bases that match TRBD2. This CDR3 has 14 residues. Germline V gives CDR1 WNHNN, CDR2 SYGVQD (reference sequence). V gave up 6 bases and J gave up 4 bases; unmatched junction bases: 7. The CDR3 region is CASRGLAGMYEQYF. As DNA, the CDR3 is TGCGCCAGCAGGGGGCTAGCGGGAATGTACGAGCAGTACTTC.

V gene TRBV19 combines with J gene TRBJ1-3; D gene unclear. The CDR3 spans 16 residues. CDR1 is LNHDA, CDR2 SQIVND, per germline (reference sequence). V lost 2 bases to trimming and J lost 3 bases, with 14 bases between them. The CDR3 protein is CASSISRGINGNTIYF. The CDR3 nucleotides read TGTGCCAGTAGTATATCCCGAGGAATAAATGGAAACACCATATATTTT. The full variable domain, in which reference TRBV19 and TRBJ1-3 provide the parts outside the CDR3, is DGGITQSPKYLFRKEGQNVTLSCEQNLNHDAMYWYRQDPGQGLRLIYYSQIVNDFQKGDIAEGYSVSREKKESFPLTVTSAQKNPTAFYLCASSISRGINGNTIYFGEGSWLTVV.

The rearrangement uses TRBV6-5 and TRBJ2-1, with 12 bases that match TRBD2. In germline, CDR1 is MNHEY, CDR2 SVGAGI. The length of the CDR3 is 15 residues. The V gene end was trimmed by 5 bases and the J gene end by 6 bases; junction bases not matched to a gene: 5. The CDR3 loop reads CASSQPGLAGNEQFF. In DNA, the CDR3 is TGTGCCAGCAGTCAACCGGGACTAGCGGGCAATGAGCAGTTCTTC.

The V gene is TRBV7-3, the J gene TRBJ2-1; TRBD2 matches at 11 bases. The CDR3 extends over 14 amino acids. The trim removed 6 bases at V and 5 bases at J, leaving 3 bases unmatched. Germline CDR1 SGHTA, CDR2 FQGTGA. The CDR3 nucleotides read TGTGCCAGCAGTACTAGCGGGAGCAACAATGAGCAGTTCTTC. Translating it yields CASSTSGSNNEQFF.

In its sample, this clone was seen a few times. The rearrangement joins TRBV7-2 to TRBJ1-1; 8 positions agree with TRBD1. V shed 5 bases, J shed 4 bases, and the junction held 9 bases outside the gene matches. Germline values: CDR1 SGHTA, CDR2 FQGNSA. The CDR3 extends over 15 amino acids. In DNA form, the CDR3 reads TGTGCCAGCAGCACCCAGGGGGCGGGGAGCACTGAAGCTTTCTTT. It encodes CASSTQGAGSTEAFF.

The rearrangement joins TRBV5-1 to TRBJ1-3; a possible D gene is TRBD1 (6 bases). V lost 4 bases and J 0 bases, leaving 14 bases between the germline ends. There are 16 residues in the CDR3. Looked up from germline, CDR1 is SGHRS and CDR2 is YFSETQ. The CDR3 protein is CASSKGQQYSGNTIYF. DNA for the CDR3: TGCGCCAGCAGCAAAGGACAGCAATACTCTGGAAACACCATATATTTT.